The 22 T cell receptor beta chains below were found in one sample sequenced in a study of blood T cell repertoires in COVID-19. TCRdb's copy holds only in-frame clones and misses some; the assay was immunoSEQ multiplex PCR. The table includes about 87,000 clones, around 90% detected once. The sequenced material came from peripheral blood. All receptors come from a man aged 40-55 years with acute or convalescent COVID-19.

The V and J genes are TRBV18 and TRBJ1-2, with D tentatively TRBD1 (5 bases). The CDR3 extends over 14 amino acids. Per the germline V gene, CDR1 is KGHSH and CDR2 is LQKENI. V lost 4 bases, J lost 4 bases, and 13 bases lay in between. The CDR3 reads CASSLTQEPYGYTF. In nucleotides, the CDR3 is TGTGCCAGCTCACTCACACAGGAGCCCTATGGCTACACCTTC.

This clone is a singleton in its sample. The CDR3, as DNA: TGTGCCTGGAGCAGGGGGACTTCACCCCTCCACTTT. Its protein is CAWSRGTSPLHF. The gene calls are TRBV30 and TRBJ1-6; 7 bases are shared with TRBD1. J lost 9 bases, V lost 3 bases, and 2 bases had no gene match. The V gene's germline CDR1 is GTSNPN and CDR2 SVGIG (reference sequence). The CDR3 has 12 residues.

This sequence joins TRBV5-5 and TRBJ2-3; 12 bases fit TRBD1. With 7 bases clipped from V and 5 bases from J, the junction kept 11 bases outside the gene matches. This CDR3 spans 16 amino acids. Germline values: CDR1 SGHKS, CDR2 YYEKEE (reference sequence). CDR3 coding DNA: TGTGCCAGCTCCTCCTGGGGACAGGGGGCCGGAGATACGCAGTATTTT. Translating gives CASSSWGQGAGDTQYF.

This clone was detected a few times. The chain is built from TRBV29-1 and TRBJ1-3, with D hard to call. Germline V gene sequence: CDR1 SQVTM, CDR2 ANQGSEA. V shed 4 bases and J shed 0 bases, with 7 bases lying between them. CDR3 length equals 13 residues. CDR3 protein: CSVVSNSGNTIYF. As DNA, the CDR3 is TGCAGCGTTGTATCTAACTCTGGAAACACCATATATTTT. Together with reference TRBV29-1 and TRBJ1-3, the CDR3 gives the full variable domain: SAVISQKPSRDICQRGTSLTIQCQVDSQVTMMFWYRQQPGQSLTLIATANQGSEATYESGFVIDKFPISRPNLTFSTLTVSNMSPEDSSIYLCSVVSNSGNTIYFGEGSWLTVV.

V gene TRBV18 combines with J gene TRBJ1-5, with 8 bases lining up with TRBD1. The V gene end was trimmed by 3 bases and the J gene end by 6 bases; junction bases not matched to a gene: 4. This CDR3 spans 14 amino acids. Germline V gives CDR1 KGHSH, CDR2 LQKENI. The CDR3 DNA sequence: TGTGCCAGCTCACCCCGACAGGGGAGTCAGCCCCAGCATTTT. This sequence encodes CASSPRQGSQPQHF.

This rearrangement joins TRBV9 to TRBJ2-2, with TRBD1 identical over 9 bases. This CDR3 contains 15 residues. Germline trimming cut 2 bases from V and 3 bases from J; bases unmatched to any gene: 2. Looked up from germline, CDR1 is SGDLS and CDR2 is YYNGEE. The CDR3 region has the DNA TGTGCCAGCAGCGTGACAGGGGGGGACACCGGGGAGCTGTTTTTT. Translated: CASSVTGGDTGELFF. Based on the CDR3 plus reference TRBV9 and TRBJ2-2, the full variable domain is DSGVTQTPKHLITATGQRVTLRCSPRSGDLSVYWYQQSLDQGLQFLIQYYNGEERAKGNILERFSAQQFPDLHSELNLSSLELGDSALYFCASSVTGGDTGELFFGEGSRLTVL.

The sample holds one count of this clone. The CDR3 here is CASCLGLGEQFF. The CDR3 DNA sequence: TGTGCCAGCTGCCTTGGACTGGGAGAGCAGTTCTTC. V is TRBV12-3 or TRBV12-4 and J is TRBJ2-1; TRBD2 might be the D (5 bases). CDR3 length: 12 amino acids. V shed 8 bases and J shed 10 bases, with 15 bases lying between them.

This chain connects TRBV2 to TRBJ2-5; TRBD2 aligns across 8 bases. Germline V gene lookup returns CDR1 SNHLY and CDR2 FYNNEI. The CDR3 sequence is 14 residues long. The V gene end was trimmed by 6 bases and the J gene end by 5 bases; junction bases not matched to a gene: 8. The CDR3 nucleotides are TGTGCCAGCAGGGGACTAGTGAAGCTGGAGACCCAGTACTTC. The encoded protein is CASRGLVKLETQYF.

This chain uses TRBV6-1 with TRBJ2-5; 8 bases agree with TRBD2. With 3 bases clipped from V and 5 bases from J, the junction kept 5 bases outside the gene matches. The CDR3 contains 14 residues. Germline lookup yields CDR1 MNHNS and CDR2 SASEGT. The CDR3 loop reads CASSDRLAIETQYF. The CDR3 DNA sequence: TGTGCCAGCAGTGATAGACTAGCGATTGAGACCCAGTACTTC.

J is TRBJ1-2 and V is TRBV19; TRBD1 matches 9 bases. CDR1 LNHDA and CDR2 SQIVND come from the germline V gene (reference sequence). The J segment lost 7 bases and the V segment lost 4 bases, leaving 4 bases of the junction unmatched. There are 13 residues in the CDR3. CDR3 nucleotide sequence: TGTGCCAGTAGTACGACAGGGGGACGTGGCTACACCTTC. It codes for CASSTTGGRGYTF.

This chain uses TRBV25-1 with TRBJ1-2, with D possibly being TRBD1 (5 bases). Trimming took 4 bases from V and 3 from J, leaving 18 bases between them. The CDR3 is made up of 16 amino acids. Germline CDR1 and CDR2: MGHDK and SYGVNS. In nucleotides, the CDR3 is TGTGCCAGCAGTGTACCTAGTGGGGCCGGAGACTATGGCTACACCTTC. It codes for CASSVPSGAGDYGYTF.

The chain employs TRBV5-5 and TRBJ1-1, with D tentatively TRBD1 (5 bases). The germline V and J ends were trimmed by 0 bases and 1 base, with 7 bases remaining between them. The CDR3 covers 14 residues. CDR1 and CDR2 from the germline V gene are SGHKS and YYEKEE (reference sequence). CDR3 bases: TGTGCCAGCAGCTTGGGGGGCGGGAACACTGAAGCTTTCTTT. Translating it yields CASSLGGGNTEAFF.

The CDR3 nucleotides read TGTGCCAGCAATCCCCCAGGGGGCGTCACCGGGGAGCTGTTTTTT. Translation gives CASNPPGGVTGELFF. This chain connects TRBV6-5 to TRBJ2-2; TRBD1 matches 8 bases. The CDR3 is 15 amino acids. J lost 4 bases, V lost 7 bases, and 8 bases had no gene match. Germline CDR1 is MNHEY and CDR2 is SVGAGI.

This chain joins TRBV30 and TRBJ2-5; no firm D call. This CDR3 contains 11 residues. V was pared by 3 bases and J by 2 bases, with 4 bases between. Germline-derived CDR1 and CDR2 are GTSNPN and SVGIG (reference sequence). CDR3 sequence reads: CAWSPQETQYF. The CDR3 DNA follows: TGTGCCTGGAGCCCTCAAGAGACCCAGTACTTC.

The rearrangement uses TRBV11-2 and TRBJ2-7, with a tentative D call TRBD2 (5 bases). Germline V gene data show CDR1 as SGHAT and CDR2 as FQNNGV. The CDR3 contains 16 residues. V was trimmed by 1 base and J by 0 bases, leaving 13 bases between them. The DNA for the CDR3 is TGTGCCAGCAGCTTAGGTCTAGCCTTGAGCTCCTACGAGCAGTACTTC. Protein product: CASSLGLALSSYEQYF.

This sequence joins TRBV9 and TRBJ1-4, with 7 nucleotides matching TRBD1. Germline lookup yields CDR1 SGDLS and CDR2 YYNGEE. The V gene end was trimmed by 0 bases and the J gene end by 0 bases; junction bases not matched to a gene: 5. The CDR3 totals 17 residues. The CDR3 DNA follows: TGTGCCAGCAGCGTAGGGACAGGAGAAACAACTAATGAAAAACTGTTTTTT. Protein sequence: CASSVGTGETTNEKLFF. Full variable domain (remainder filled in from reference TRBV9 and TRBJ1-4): DSGVTQTPKHLITATGQRVTLRCSPRSGDLSVYWYQQSLDQGLQFLIQYYNGEERAKGNILERFSAQQFPDLHSELNLSSLELGDSALYFCASSVGTGETTNEKLFFGSGTQLSVL.

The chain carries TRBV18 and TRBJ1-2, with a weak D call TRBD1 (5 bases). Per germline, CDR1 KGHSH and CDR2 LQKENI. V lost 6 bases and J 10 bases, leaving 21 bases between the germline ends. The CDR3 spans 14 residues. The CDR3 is CASSTALGQGDYTF. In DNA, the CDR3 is TGTGCCAGCTCGACGGCTCTAGGACAAGGGGACTACACCTTC.

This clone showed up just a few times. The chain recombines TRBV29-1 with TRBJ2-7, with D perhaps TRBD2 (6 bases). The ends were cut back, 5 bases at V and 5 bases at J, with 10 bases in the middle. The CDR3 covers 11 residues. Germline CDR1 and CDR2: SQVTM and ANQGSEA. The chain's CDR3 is CSVRGTHEQYF. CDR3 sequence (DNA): TGCAGCGTTCGGGGGACTCACGAGCAGTACTTC.

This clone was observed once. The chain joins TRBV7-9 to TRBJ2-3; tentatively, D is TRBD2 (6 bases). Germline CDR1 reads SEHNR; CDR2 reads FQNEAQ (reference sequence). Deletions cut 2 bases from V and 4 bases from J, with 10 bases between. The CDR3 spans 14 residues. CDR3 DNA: TGTGCCAGCAGCTTATATGCTAGCGCAGATACGCAGTATTTT. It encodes CASSLYASADTQYF. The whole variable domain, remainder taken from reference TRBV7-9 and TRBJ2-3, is DTGVSQNPRHKITKRGQNVTFRCDPISEHNRLYWYRQTLGQGPEFLTYFQNEAQLEKSRLLSDRFSAERPKGSFSTLEIQRTEQGDSAMYLCASSLYASADTQYFGPGTRLTVL.

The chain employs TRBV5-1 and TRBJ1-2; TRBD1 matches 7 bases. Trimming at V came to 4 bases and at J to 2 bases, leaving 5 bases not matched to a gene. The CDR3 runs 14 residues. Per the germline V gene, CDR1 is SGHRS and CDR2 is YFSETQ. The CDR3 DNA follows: TGCGCCAGCAGCCCCGGGACAGAGAACTATGGCTACACCTTC. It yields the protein CASSPGTENYGYTF.

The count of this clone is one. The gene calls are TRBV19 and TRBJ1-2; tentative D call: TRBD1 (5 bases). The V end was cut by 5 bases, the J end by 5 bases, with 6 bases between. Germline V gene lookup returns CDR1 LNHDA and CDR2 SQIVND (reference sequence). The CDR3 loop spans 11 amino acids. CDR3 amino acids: CASSGGYGYTF. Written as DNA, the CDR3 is TGTGCCAGTAGTGGGGGGTATGGCTACACCTTC. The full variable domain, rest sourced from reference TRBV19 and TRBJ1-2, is DGGITQSPKYLFRKEGQNVTLSCEQNLNHDAMYWYRQDPGQGLRLIYYSQIVNDFQKGDIAEGYSVSREKKESFPLTVTSAQKNPTAFYLCASSGGYGYTFGSGTRLTVV.

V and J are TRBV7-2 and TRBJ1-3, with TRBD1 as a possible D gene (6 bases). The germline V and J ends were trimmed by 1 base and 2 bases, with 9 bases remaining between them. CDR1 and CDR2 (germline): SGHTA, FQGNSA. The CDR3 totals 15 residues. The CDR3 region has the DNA TGTGCCAGCAGCTTAGTGGCAGGGGCTGGAAACACCATATATTTT. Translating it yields CASSLVAGAGNTIYF. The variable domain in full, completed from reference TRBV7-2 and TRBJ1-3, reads GAGVSQSPSNKVTEKGKDVELRCDPISGHTALYWYRQSLGQGLEFLIYFQGNSAPDKSGLPSDRFSAERTGGSVSTLTIQRTQQEDSAVYLCASSLVAGAGNTIYFGEGSWLTVV.